The clone carrying this T cell receptor (beta chain) was counted only a few times. The target antigen is unknown. This entry belongs to a study of T cells in Graves' hyperthyroidism and ophthalmopathy. Points from the study as a whole: Most expanded thyroid clonotypes above 0.001 also appeared in blood.

Authors of the study amplified TCR beta CDR3 regions from RNA transcripts. HTBI primers were the set used in a first-round RT-PCR of the TCR CDR3. TCRdb redid the calling of the multiplex PCR reads with MiXCR, one entry per CDR3 protein. The data show a few hundred thousand distinct CDR3 sequences, around a sixth seen once. Germline assignment: CDR1 LNHDA and CDR2 SQIVND (reference sequence). Trimming stripped 3 bases from V and 5 bases from J, with 16 bases between. The CDR3 totals 15 residues. Exclusion followed for patients with uncontrolled infection, other autoimmune disease, pregnancy or lactation.

The chain uses TRBV19 and TRBJ2-5; D remains ambiguous. This receptor was taken from a woman aged 18-29 years with Graves' hyperthyroidism. Sequenced input: blood. CDR3 DNA: TGTGCCAGTAGTATCGGGTACGACGGGTCCGAGACCCAGTACTTC. It specifies CASSIGYDGSETQYF.